The 5 T cell receptor beta chains below come from one sample, sequenced in a study of shared clonotypes between healthy human individuals (dated by TCRdb to 2019 to 2021). The library was prepared using the immunoSEQ multiplex PCR assay. TCRdb took over this immuneACCESS table, retaining in-frame rearrangements with V and J assigned. Such tables are incomplete; in checked studies, under half of the missing clones stem from an unresolved V gene, and the remainder is unexplained. The sample includes some 480,000 clones, with less than 80% observed a single time. The ten largest clonotypes hold around 12% of the sample. The sequenced material came from PBMCs. All receptors come from a woman in her thirties or forties in good health. Some clones in this sample may be carry-over from other donors' samples.

In its sample, this clone was seen a few times. This CDR3 is also generated by other DNA sequences in the sample. As DNA, the CDR3 is TGCAGCGTTTTGTTATCAGACGGACGGCCCCAGCATTTT. Amino acid sequence: CSVLLSDGRPQHF. The V and J genes are TRBV29-1 and TRBJ1-5; D is unclear. This CDR3 contains 13 residues. V was cut by 5 bases and J by 9 bases, with 17 bases left in between. In germline, CDR1 is SQVTM, CDR2 ANQGSEA.

V is TRBV9 and J is TRBJ2-7; a possible D gene is TRBD2 (5 bases). The germline V gene encodes CDR1 SGDLS and CDR2 YYNGEE. The length of the CDR3 is 14 residues. With 2 bases removed from V and 2 bases from J, the gap between germline ends came to 11 bases. Written as DNA, the CDR3 is TGTGCCAGCAGCGTCCCGGGAAGAACCTACGAGCAGTACTTC. As protein: CASSVPGRTYEQYF.

The chain joins TRBV7-3 to TRBJ2-1; tentatively, D is TRBD2 (5 bases). The germline V gene encodes CDR1 SGHTA and CDR2 FQGTGA. CDR3 length equals 17 residues. V lost 1 base and J 9 bases, leaving 22 bases between the germline ends. In nucleotides, the CDR3 is TGTGCCAGCAGCTTAATGCCGCCCGGAGGTGGTTACGGTGAGCAGTTCTTC. Its translation: CASSLMPPGGGYGEQFF.

This sequence joins TRBV19 and TRBJ1-1, with 7 bases lining up with TRBD1. CDR1 LNHDA and CDR2 SQIVND come from the germline V gene (reference sequence). V lost 4 bases and J lost 4; bases outside the gene matches: 6. The CDR3 is 14 amino acids. Written as DNA, the CDR3 is TGTGCCAGTAGTACCGACAGGGTGGGCACTGAAGCTTTCTTT. Its protein product is CASSTDRVGTEAFF.

This clone was seen many times. V usage is TRBV4-3 and J usage is TRBJ1-1, with no clear D. The germline V and J ends were trimmed by 1 base and 4 bases, with 13 bases remaining between them. The CDR3 has 15 amino acids. In germline, CDR1 is LGHNA, CDR2 YSLEER. For the CDR3, the DNA is TGCGCCAGCAGCCAAGTGGGCAGTCACCCCACTGAAGCTTTCTTT. This sequence encodes CASSQVGSHPTEAFF.